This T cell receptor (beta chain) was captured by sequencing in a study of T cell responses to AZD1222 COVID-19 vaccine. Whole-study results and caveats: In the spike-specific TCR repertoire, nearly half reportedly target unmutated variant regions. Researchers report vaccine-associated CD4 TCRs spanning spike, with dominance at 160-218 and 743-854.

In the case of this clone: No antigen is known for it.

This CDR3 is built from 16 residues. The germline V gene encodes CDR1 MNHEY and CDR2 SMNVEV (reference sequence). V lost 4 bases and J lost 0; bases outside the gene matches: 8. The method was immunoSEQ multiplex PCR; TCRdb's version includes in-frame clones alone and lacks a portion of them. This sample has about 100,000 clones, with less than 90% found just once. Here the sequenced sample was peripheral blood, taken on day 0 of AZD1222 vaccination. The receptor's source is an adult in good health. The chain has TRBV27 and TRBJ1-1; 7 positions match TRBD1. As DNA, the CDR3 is TGTGCCAGCAGTTCGATACAGGGGTCCATGAACACTGAAGCTTTCTTT. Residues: CASSSIQGSMNTEAFF.